This TCR beta chain comes out of a study of blood T cell repertoires in COVID-19. Study-level information: Collection of acute and convalescent COVID-19 samples took place in the United States, Italy and Spain.

This CDR3 is 17 amino acids long. Deletions cut 0 bases from V and 4 bases from J, with 18 bases between. Produced via immunoSEQ multiplex PCR; TCRdb's table is partial and in-frame only. The repertoire holds approximately 180,000 clones, with over 75% as singletons. What was sequenced was peripheral blood. The chain combines TRBV23-1 with TRBJ1-1; D may be TRBD1 (6 bases). TRBV23-1 is recorded as an ORF, its role being uncertain. The sequence derives from a woman in her sixties or seventies with acute or convalescent COVID-19. CDR3 nucleotides: TGCGCCAGCAGTCAATCGACCCAGGGGTTAAATGGCACTGAAGCTTTCTTT. This translates into CASSQSTQGLNGTEAFF.